This T cell receptor (beta chain) appears in the sequencing data of a study of regulatory T cells in long-lasting Graves disease. The length of the CDR3 is 13 residues. V dropped 3 bases and J dropped 4 bases, with 10 bases sitting between them. Construction of TCR beta libraries relied on iRepertoire HTBI primers and on Arm-PCR targeting CDR3 regions. TCRdb passed the multiplex PCR reads through MiXCR, listing each CDR3 protein once. The table shows around 330,000 distinct CDR3 sequences, with 15% to 20% occurring only once. Time point given: newly diagnosed GD, antithyroid drugs for less than 3 months. Scientists built the TCR library using RNA that was extracted from PBMCs. This clonotype showed up many times.

The chain has TRBV12-3 or TRBV12-4 and TRBJ2-7; D is possibly TRBD2 (6 bases). The sequencing here drew on peripheral blood mononuclear cells (PBMCs), taken at new diagnosis, from a patient treated with antithyroid drugs. This TCR was sampled from a female donor with Graves disease. This CDR3 reads CASSFRGGYEQYF. The CDR3 nucleotides are TGTGCCAGCAGTTTTCGTGGGGGGTACGAGCAGTACTTC.